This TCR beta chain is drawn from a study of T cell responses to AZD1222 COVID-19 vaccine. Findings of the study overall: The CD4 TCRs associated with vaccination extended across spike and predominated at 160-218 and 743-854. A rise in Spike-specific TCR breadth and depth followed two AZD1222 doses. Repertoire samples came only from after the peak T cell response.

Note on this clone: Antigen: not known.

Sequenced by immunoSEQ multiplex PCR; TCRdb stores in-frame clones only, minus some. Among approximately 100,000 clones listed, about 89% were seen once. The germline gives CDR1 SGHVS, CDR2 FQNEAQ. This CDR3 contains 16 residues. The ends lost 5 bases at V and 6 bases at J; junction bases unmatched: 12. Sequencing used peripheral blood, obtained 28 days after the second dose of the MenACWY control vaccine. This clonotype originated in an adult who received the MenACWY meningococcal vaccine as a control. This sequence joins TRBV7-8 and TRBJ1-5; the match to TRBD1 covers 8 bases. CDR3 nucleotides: TGTGCCAGCAGCACCACAGGGGGGGCCCGCAGTCAGCCCCAGCATTTT. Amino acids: CASSTTGGARSQPQHF.